One sample yielded the 25 T cell receptor beta chains listed below, sequenced in a study of shared clonotypes between healthy human individuals. TCRdb's table, derived via immunoSEQ multiplex PCR, lists solely in-frame clones and lacks some. The sample holds a few million clones, approximately 90% seen once. Sequenced: naive CD4+ T cells sorted from blood. The subset here: CD45RA+ positively selected. The receptor source for this set is a man between 18 and 29 years old in good health.

V gene TRBV19 combines with J gene TRBJ2-1, with TRBD1 as a possible D gene (5 bases). CDR1 is LNHDA and CDR2 is SQIVND in the germline V gene (reference sequence). This CDR3 is built from 15 residues. V shed 7 bases and J shed 8 bases, with 21 bases lying between them. In DNA form, the CDR3 reads TGTGCCAGTACCCATGGCAGGGTTATTTCCGATGAGCAGTTCTTC. Its protein product is CASTHGRVISDEQFF.

The chain uses TRBV5-1 and TRBJ2-1, with D possibly matching TRBD1 (6 bases). With 4 bases removed from V and 8 bases from J, the gap between germline ends came to 13 bases. The germline gives CDR1 SGHRS, CDR2 YFSETQ. The CDR3 spans 13 residues. The CDR3 loop reads CASSQDSRYEQFF. The DNA of the CDR3 is TGCGCCAGCAGCCAGGACAGTCGGTATGAGCAGTTCTTC.

Of note for this clone: The sample carries other DNA sequences with the same CDR3. The genes are TRBV5-1 and TRBJ1-2; maybe TRBD1 (6 bases). Deletions cut 0 bases from V and 6 bases from J, with 9 bases between. Per germline, CDR1 SGHRS and CDR2 YFSETQ. The CDR3 is made up of 13 amino acids. The CDR3 DNA sequence: TGCGCCAGCAGCTTGGCCGCAGGGGATGGCTACACCTTC. Translation gives CASSLAAGDGYTF.

This chain connects TRBV5-1 to TRBJ2-2, with 8 bases that match TRBD1. The V and J ends lost 4 bases and 3 bases, in that order; junction bases with no gene match: 14. The germline V gene encodes CDR1 SGHRS and CDR2 YFSETQ. This CDR3 contains 18 residues. The CDR3 is CASSVTGVDNWDTGELFF. The DNA for the CDR3 is TGCGCCAGCAGCGTGACAGGGGTAGACAATTGGGACACCGGGGAGCTGTTTTTT.

The chain has TRBV27 and TRBJ1-1, with unresolved D. The V end lost 6 bases, the J end lost 7 bases, and 15 bases lay between the germline ends. Germline-derived CDR1 and CDR2 are MNHEY and SMNVEV (reference sequence). The CDR3 is 13 residues long. CDR3 nucleotides: TGTGCCAGCAGGTCTGACTTGTCCCTTGAAGCTTTCTTT. Protein sequence: CASRSDLSLEAFF.

The genes are TRBV18 and TRBJ1-2, with D unresolved. The ends were cut back, 2 bases at V and 4 bases at J, with 14 bases in the middle. The CDR3 runs 15 residues. Germline lookup yields CDR1 KGHSH and CDR2 LQKENI. This CDR3 is CASSPAAQAGYGYTF. The CDR3 nucleotides are TGTGCCAGCTCACCAGCGGCCCAGGCGGGCTATGGCTACACCTTC.

The J gene is TRBJ2-4, the V gene TRBV4-2; D remains ambiguous. Germline lookup yields CDR1 LGHNA and CDR2 YNFKEQ. The CDR3 runs to 17 residues. Between the trimmed V and J ends, which lost 0 bases and 0 bases, there was a span of 12 bases. The CDR3 sequence is CASSQDTATLAKNIQYF. CDR3 DNA sequence: TGTGCCAGCAGCCAAGATACAGCAACACTAGCCAAAAACATTCAGTACTTC.

The chain combines TRBV4-3 with TRBJ2-2; the D gene is possibly TRBD2 (5 bases). Germline CDR1 reads LGHNA; CDR2 reads YSLEER. The CDR3 covers 14 residues. The V end lost 4 bases, the J end lost 1 base, and 7 bases lay between the germline ends. CDR3: CASSRTWNTGELFF. Here the CDR3 DNA reads TGCGCCAGCAGCCGGACTTGGAACACCGGGGAGCTGTTTTTT.

In regard to this clone: This specimen includes other DNA sequences encoding the same CDR3. The chain recombines TRBV5-1 with TRBJ2-1; 15 bases line up with TRBD2. With V trimmed by 4 bases and J by 6 bases, 5 bases remained unmatched. The CDR3 runs to 16 residues. Germline V gene data show CDR1 as SGHRS and CDR2 as YFSETQ. The CDR3 sequence: CASSPGLAGGLNEQFF. The DNA for the CDR3 is TGCGCCAGCAGCCCCGGACTAGCGGGAGGGCTCAATGAGCAGTTCTTC.

J is TRBJ1-1 and V is TRBV7-9, with 7 positions matching TRBD1. The germline V gene has CDR1 SEHNR and CDR2 FQNEAQ (reference sequence). V lost 5 bases, J lost 2 bases, and 5 bases stayed unmatched. CDR3 length: 14 residues. The CDR3 region has the DNA TGTGCCAGCAGCCGGGACAGCAGTAACACTGAAGCTTTCTTT. Its protein is CASSRDSSNTEAFF.

The V and J genes are TRBV5-1 and TRBJ2-3; the match to TRBD1 covers 10 bases. Germline values: CDR1 SGHRS, CDR2 YFSETQ. This CDR3 comprises 14 residues. Trimming removed 6 bases from V and 5 bases from J; junction bases left unmatched: 6. The DNA of the CDR3 is TGCGCCAGCACCACGACAGGGGGCTTAGATACGCAGTATTTT. Its protein product is CASTTTGGLDTQYF.

The CDR3 spells CASSLPTGGSHGYTF. CDR3 bases: TGTGCCAGCAGTCTCCCGACAGGGGGTTCTCATGGCTACACCTTC. The chain carries TRBV28 and TRBJ1-2; TRBD1 matches at 9 bases. With 5 bases clipped from V and 6 bases from J, the junction kept 10 bases outside the gene matches. CDR3 size: 15 residues. Germline V gene data show CDR1 as MDHEN and CDR2 as SYDVKM.

The rearrangement joins TRBV2 to TRBJ1-2; D perhaps matches TRBD1 (6 bases). V shed 11 bases and J shed 10 bases, with 17 bases lying between them. CDR3 length: 11 residues. Looked up from germline, CDR1 is SNHLY and CDR2 is FYNNEI. The CDR3 bases are TGTGCCGACAAGGGGGAAGTGGACTACACCTTC. This encodes CADKGEVDYTF.

J is TRBJ2-7 and V is TRBV5-4; no reliable D call. CDR1 is SGHNT, CDR2 YYREEE, per germline (reference sequence). V was cut by 1 base and J by 2 bases, with 10 bases left in between. This CDR3 region has 14 residues. CDR3 in amino acids: CASSLQVGPYEQYF. CDR3 in DNA: TGTGCCAGCAGCTTGCAGGTGGGCCCCTACGAGCAGTACTTC. The full variable domain, its missing parts supplied by reference TRBV5-4 and TRBJ2-7, is ETGVTQSPTHLIKTRGQQVTLRCSSQSGHNTVSWYQQALGQGPQFIFQYYREEENGRGNFPPRFSGLQFPNYSSELNVNALELDDSALYLCASSLQVGPYEQYFGPGTRLTVT.

This clone was observed a handful of times. This sequence joins TRBV5-1 and TRBJ1-1; TRBD1 might be the D (6 bases). The CDR3 runs to 15 residues. Per germline, CDR1 SGHRS and CDR2 YFSETQ. With 4 bases removed from V and 0 bases from J, the gap between germline ends came to 13 bases. The CDR3 sequence is CASSPAWTVNTEAFF. Here the CDR3 DNA reads TGCGCCAGCAGCCCCGCCTGGACAGTGAACACTGAAGCTTTCTTT.

This chain uses TRBV5-1 with TRBJ1-2, with 7 bases fitting TRBD1. With V trimmed by 4 bases and J by 8 bases, 11 bases remained unmatched. Germline CDR1 and CDR2: SGHRS and YFSETQ. CDR3 length: 14 residues. CDR3: CASSPLTGEKGYTF. The CDR3 DNA reads TGCGCCAGCAGCCCCCTAACAGGGGAGAAGGGCTACACCTTC. The full variable domain, in which reference TRBV5-1 and TRBJ1-2 provide the parts outside the CDR3, is KAGVTQTPRYLIKTRGQQVTLSCSPISGHRSVSWYQQTPGQGLQFLFEYFSETQRNKGNFPGRFSGRQFSNSRSEMNVSTLELGDSALYLCASSPLTGEKGYTFGSGTRLTVV.

The CDR3 sequence is CASSGTGGKGEQYF. Written as DNA, the CDR3 is TGTGCCAGCAGCGGTACAGGGGGCAAGGGCGAGCAGTACTTC. This rearrangement joins TRBV9 to TRBJ2-7, with TRBD1 matching over 9 bases. The ends lost 3 bases at V and 6 bases at J; junction bases unmatched: 7. CDR1 and CDR2 (germline): SGDLS, YYNGEE. This CDR3 contains 14 residues.

This chain joins TRBV4-1 and TRBJ2-3; D is undetermined. The germline gives CDR1 MGHRA, CDR2 YSYEKL. The CDR3 loop spans 16 amino acids. V lost 1 base and J lost 6, with 17 bases in between. Here the CDR3 reads CASSQVASRSVDTQYF. CDR3 in DNA: TGCGCCAGCAGCCAAGTGGCTAGTAGGTCGGTGGATACGCAGTATTTT.

This clone appeared a single time. The rearrangement uses TRBV18 and TRBJ2-1; D call uncertain. V lost 2 bases to trimming and J lost 2 bases, with 10 bases between them. Germline V lookup: CDR1 KGHSH, CDR2 LQKENI. The CDR3 totals 15 residues. CDR3 sequence reads: CASSPRTATYNEQFF. The CDR3 bases are TGTGCCAGCTCACCAAGGACGGCGACCTACAATGAGCAGTTCTTC.

The chain uses TRBV7-2 and TRBJ2-1, with 9 bases that match TRBD2. With V trimmed by 2 bases and J by 15 bases, 8 bases remained unmatched. The germline V gene encodes CDR1 SGHTA and CDR2 FQGNSA. The CDR3 runs 13 residues. The CDR3 DNA reads TGTGCCAGCAGCTTATCGGTAGCGGGAGTCAGGTTCTTC. This codes for CASSLSVAGVRFF.

The chain recombines TRBV6-1 with TRBJ2-7; tentatively, D is TRBD1 (5 bases). CDR1 and CDR2 from the germline V gene are MNHNS and SASEGT. The length of the CDR3 is 13 residues. The V gene lost 6 bases and the J gene lost 4 bases, with 13 bases spanning the gap. The CDR3 region has the DNA TGTGCCAGCAGGGAGACAGACCGATACGAGCAGTACTTC. This encodes CASRETDRYEQYF.

The chain carries TRBV7-2 and TRBJ2-1, with D possibly matching TRBD1 (6 bases). Trimming took 2 bases from V and 4 from J, leaving 12 bases between them. This CDR3 has 15 residues. Germline assignment: CDR1 SGHTA and CDR2 FQGNSA. CDR3 in amino acids: CASSLWGPSYNEQFF. CDR3 in DNA: TGTGCCAGCAGCTTATGGGGGCCCTCTTACAATGAGCAGTTCTTC.

DNA of the CDR3: TGTGCTAGTGCCCTCGGACAGGGCGAGACCGGGGAGCTGTTTTTT. It encodes CASALGQGETGELFF. The chain combines TRBV12-5 with TRBJ2-2; 8 positions agree with TRBD1. The junction had 9 bases not matched to a gene; V was cut back by 7 bases and J by 5 bases. Germline assignment: CDR1 LGHNT and CDR2 FRNRAP. CDR3 size: 15 residues.

The rearrangement joins TRBV6-1 to TRBJ1-2; 7 nucleotides agree with TRBD1. Germline assignment: CDR1 MNHNS and CDR2 SASEGT. Trimming cost V 7 bases and J 7 bases; bases outside gene matches: 15. The CDR3 has 15 amino acids. Written as DNA, the CDR3 is TGTGCCAGCAACGGGGAGGGGGCCGGCTGGGGTGGCTACACCTTC. Translation gives CASNGEGAGWGGYTF.

The rearrangement joins TRBV15 to TRBJ1-1; the D gene is possibly TRBD1 (5 bases). Trimming removed 4 bases from V and 4 bases from J, with 16 bases in between. CDR1 LNHNV and CDR2 YYDKDF come from the germline V gene (reference sequence). The CDR3 is made up of 15 amino acids. This CDR3 is CATSTPQVLGTEAFF. CDR3 DNA sequence: TGTGCCACCAGCACACCACAGGTATTGGGCACTGAAGCTTTCTTT.